The source of this T cell receptor (beta chain) is a study of shared clonotypes between healthy human individuals. Study context: Two women and a few men aged 18 to 49 made up the donors.

Findings of the study overall: Large depth notwithstanding, sorted-subset sequencing proved incomplete by rarefaction. Generation probabilities were higher for clonotypes shared across all four sorted-subset donors than for unshared ones.

Generated by immunoSEQ multiplex PCR, the TCRdb table keeps only in-frame clones and is missing some. The profile shows about 700,000 clones, about 92% of them singletons. Selected positively for CCR7 and CD45RO-negative, naive CD8 cells excluded terminally differentiated effector memory CD45RA+ cells. The V and J ends lost 5 bases and 6 bases respectively, with 13 bases between them. The CDR3 runs to 14 residues. The germline gives CDR1 SEHNR, CDR2 FQNEAQ (reference sequence). For this clone: The antigen is unknown.

The chain links TRBV7-9 to TRBJ2-2; D is ambiguous. The sequence came from a man aged 25-45 years in good health. The sequenced sample consisted of naive CD8+ T cells sorted from blood. CDR3 bases: TGTGCCAGCAGCCACGACACCTACGCCGGGGAGCTGTTTTTT. This codes for CASSHDTYAGELFF. Filled out from reference TRBV7-9 and TRBJ2-2, the complete variable domain reads DTGVSQNPRHKITKRGQNVTFRCDPISEHNRLYWYRQTLGQGPEFLTYFQNEAQLEKSRLLSDRFSAERPKGSFSTLEIQRTEQGDSAMYLCASSHDTYAGELFFGEGSRLTVL.